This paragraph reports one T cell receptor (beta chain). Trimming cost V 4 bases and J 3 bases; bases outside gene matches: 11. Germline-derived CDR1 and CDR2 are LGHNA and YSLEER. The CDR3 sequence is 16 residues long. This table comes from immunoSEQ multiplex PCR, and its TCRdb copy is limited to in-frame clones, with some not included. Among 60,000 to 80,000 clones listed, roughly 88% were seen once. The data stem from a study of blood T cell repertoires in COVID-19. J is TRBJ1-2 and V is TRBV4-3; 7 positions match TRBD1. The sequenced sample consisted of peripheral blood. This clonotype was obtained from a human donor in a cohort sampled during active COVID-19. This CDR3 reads CASSLTVGTAYYGYTF. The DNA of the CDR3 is TGCGCCAGCAGCCTGACCGTGGGGACAGCTTACTATGGCTACACCTTC.